This T cell receptor (beta chain) stems from a study of T cells in Graves' hyperthyroidism and ophthalmopathy. Overall study: The authors collected peripheral blood at initial diagnosis, before any treatment.

Ophthalmopathy cases met thresholds of Clinical Activity Score at least 3, NOSPECS grade at least 4 and duration under 3 months. Researchers amplified the TCR beta CDR3 regions from RNA transcripts. TCR CDR3 underwent first-round RT-PCR with the HTBI primer set. TCRdb processed the multiplex PCR reads anew with MiXCR; each CDR3 protein has one entry. The sample lists around 690,000 distinct CDR3 sequences, around 21% occurring once. V gave up 2 bases and J gave up 0 bases, with 12 bases separating them. From germline, CDR1 is SGHKS and CDR2 YYEKEE (reference sequence). This CDR3 comprises 17 residues.

J is TRBJ2-6 and V is TRBV5-5, with unresolved D. What was sequenced was blood. The TCR was taken from a man between 25 and 39 years old with Graves' ophthalmopathy. CDR3 amino acids: CASSLTDGTSGANVLTF. The CDR3 DNA sequence: TGTGCCAGCAGCTTAACCGACGGAACCTCTGGGGCCAACGTCCTGACTTTC.